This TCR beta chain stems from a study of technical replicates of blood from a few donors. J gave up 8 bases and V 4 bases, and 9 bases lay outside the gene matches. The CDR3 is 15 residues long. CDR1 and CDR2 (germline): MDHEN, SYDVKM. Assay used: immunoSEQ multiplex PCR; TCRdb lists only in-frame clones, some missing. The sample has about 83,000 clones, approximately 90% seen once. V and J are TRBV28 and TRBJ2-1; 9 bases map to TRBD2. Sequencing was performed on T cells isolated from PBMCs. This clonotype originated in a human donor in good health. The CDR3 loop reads CASSSFSGRPHEQFF. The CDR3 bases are TGTGCCAGCAGTTCCTTCAGCGGGAGGCCCCATGAGCAGTTCTTC.